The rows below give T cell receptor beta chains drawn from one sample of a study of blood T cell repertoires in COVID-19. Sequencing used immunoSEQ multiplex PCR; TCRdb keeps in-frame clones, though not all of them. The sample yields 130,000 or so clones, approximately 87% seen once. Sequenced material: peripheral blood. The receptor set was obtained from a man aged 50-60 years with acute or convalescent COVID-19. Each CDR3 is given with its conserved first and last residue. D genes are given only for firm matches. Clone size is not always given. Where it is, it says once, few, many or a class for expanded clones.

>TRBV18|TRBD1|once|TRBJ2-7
CASSPDRAAYEQYF
TGTGCCAGCTCACCCGACAGGGCTGCCTACGAGCAGTACTTC
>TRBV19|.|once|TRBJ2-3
CASSIDRGTQYF
TGTGCCAGTAGTATAGATCGCGGTACGCAGTATTTT
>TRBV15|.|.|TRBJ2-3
CATSGGQSSTDTQYF
TGTGCCACCAGCGGAGGACAGTCTAGCACAGATACGCAGTATTTT
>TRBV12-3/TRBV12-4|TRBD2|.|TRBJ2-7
CATRLAGSYEQYF
TGTGCCACCAGACTAGCGGGGTCCTACGAGCAGTACTTC
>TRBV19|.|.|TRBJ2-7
CASSIGGRIYEQYF
TGTGCCAGTAGTATTGGGGGCAGGATCTACGAGCAGTACTTC
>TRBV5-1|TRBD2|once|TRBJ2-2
CASSFTSGRARELFF
TGCGCCAGCAGCTTCACTAGCGGGAGGGCCCGGGAGCTGTTTTTT
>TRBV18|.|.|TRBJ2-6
CASSPLSGLSSGANVLTF
TGTGCCAGCTCACCGTTGAGCGGGTTAAGCTCTGGGGCCAACGTCCTGACTTTC
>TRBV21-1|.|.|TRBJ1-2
CASSYRHWAGYFTNYGYTF
TGTGCCAGCAGCTACCGCCATTGGGCAGGGTACTTTACTAACTATGGCTACACCTTC
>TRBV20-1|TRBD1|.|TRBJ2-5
CSVRGETQYF
TGCAGTGTCAGGGGGGAGACCCAGTACTTC
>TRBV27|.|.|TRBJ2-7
CASSPWDTHSYEQYF
TGTGCCAGCAGTCCGTGGGACACCCATTCCTACGAGCAGTACTTC
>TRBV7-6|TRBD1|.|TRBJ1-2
CASSLGTGAIYGYTF
TGTGCCAGCAGCTTAGGGACAGGGGCTATCTATGGCTACACCTTC
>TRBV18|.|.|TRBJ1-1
CASSPRQGNDEAFF
TGTGCCAGCTCACCCAGGCAGGGGAACGATGAAGCTTTCTTT
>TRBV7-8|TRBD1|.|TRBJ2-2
CASSEVRGRLTGELFF
TGTGCCAGCAGCGAGGTCAGGGGGCGCTTAACCGGGGAGCTGTTTTTT
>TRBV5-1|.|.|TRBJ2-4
CASSLGGLAKNIQYF
TGCGCCAGCAGCTTGGGAGGTTTAGCCAAAAACATTCAGTACTTC
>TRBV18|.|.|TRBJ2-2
CASSPQGDTGELFF
TGTGCCAGCTCACCACAGGGGGACACTGGGGAGCTGTTTTTT
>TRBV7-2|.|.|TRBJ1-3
CASSMDSSGNTIYF
TGTGCCAGCAGCATGGACAGCTCTGGAAACACCATATATTTT